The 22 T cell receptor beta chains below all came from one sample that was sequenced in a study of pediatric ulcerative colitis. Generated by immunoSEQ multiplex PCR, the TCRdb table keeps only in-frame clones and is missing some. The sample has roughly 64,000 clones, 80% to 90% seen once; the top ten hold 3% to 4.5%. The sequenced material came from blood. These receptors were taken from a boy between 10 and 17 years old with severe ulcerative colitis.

For the CDR3, the DNA is TGTGCCACCAGCAGAGAATTGGGACTAGCACAAAATGAGCAGTTCTTC. It encodes CATSRELGLAQNEQFF. The V gene is TRBV15, the J gene TRBJ2-1; TRBD2 matches at 9 bases. Germline CDR1 and CDR2: LNHNV and YYDKDF (reference sequence). The CDR3 contains 16 residues. J gave up 7 bases and V 0 bases, and 7 bases lay outside the gene matches.

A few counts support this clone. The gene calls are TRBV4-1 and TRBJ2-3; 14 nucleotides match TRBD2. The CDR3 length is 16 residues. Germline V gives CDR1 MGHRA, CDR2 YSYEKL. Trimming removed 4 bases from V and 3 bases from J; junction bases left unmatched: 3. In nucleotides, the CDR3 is TGCGCCAGCAGCCCCTGGACTAGCGGGAGGACAGATACGCAGTATTTT. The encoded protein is CASSPWTSGRTDTQYF.

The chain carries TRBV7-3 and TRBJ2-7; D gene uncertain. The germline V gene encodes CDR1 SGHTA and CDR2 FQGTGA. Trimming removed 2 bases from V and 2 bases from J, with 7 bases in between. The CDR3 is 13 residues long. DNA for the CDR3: TGTGCCAGCAGCTTAGGGTTGGCCTACGAGCAGTACTTC. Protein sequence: CASSLGLAYEQYF.

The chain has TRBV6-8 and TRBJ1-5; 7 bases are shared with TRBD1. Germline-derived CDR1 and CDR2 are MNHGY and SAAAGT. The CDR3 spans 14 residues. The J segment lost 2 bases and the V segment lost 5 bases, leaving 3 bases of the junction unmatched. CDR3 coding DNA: TGTGCCAGCAGTGGAACAGGGGGCAATCAGCCCCAGCATTTT. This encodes CASSGTGGNQPQHF.

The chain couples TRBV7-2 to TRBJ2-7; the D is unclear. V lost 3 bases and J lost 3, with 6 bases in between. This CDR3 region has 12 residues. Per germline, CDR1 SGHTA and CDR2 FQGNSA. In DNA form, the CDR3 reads TGTGCCAGCAGCTTGGGTAGCTACGAGCAGTACTTC. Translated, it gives CASSLGSYEQYF.

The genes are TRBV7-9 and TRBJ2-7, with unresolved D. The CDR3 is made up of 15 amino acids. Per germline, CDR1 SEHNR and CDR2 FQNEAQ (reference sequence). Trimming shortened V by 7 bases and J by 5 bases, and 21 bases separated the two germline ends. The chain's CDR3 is CASILWPSAWDEQYF. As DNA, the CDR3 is TGTGCCAGCATCCTATGGCCGAGCGCGTGGGACGAGCAGTACTTC.

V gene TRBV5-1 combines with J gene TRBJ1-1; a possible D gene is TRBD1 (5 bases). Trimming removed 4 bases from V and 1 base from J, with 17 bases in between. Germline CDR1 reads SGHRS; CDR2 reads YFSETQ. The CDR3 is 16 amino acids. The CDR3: CASSPRDSVENTEAFF. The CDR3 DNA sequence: TGCGCCAGCAGCCCCCGTGACAGCGTAGAGAACACTGAAGCTTTCTTT.

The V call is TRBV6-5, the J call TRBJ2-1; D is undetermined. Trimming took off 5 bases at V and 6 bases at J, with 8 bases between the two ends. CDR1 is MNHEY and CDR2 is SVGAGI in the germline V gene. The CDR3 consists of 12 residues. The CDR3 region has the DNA TGTGCCAGCAGTGGACGGAGCAATGAGCAGTTCTTC. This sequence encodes CASSGRSNEQFF.

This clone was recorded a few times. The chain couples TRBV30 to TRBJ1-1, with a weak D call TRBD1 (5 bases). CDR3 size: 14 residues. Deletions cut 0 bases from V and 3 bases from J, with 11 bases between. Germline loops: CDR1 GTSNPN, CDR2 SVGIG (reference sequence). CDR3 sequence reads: CAWSVYRSDTEAFF. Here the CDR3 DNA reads TGTGCCTGGAGTGTGTACAGGAGTGACACTGAAGCTTTCTTT.

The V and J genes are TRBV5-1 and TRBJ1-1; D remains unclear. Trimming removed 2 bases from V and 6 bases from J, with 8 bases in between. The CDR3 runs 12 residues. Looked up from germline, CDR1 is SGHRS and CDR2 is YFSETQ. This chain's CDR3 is CASSLKGAEAFF. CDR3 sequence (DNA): TGCGCCAGCAGCTTAAAGGGAGCTGAAGCTTTCTTT.

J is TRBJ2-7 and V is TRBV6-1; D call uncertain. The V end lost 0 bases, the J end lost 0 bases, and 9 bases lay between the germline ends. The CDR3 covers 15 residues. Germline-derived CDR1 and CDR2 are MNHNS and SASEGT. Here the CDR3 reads CASSEAPAVSYEQYF. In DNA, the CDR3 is TGTGCCAGCAGTGAAGCGCCCGCTGTCTCCTACGAGCAGTACTTC.

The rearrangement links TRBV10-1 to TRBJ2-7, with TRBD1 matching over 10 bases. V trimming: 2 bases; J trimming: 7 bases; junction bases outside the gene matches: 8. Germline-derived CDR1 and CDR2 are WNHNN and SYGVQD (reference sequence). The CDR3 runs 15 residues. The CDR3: CASSERGQGSREQYF. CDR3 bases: TGCGCCAGCAGTGAGCGGGGACAGGGGTCCCGGGAGCAGTACTTC.

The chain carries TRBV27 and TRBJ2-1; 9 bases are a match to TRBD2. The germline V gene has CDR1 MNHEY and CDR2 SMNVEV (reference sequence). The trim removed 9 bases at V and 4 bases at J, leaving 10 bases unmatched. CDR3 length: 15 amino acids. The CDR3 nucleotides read TGTGCCAGTCGTTCGGGTAGCGGGAGTTACAATGAGCAGTTCTTC. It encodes CASRSGSGSYNEQFF.

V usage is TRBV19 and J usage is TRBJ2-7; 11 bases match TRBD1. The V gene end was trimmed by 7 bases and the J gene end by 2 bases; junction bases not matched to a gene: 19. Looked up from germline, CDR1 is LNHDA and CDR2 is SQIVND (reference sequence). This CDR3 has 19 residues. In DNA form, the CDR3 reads TGTGCCAGTACCGCTCCGGGACAGGGGGGGATAATTAACGCCTACGAGCAGTACTTC. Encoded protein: CASTAPGQGGIINAYEQYF.

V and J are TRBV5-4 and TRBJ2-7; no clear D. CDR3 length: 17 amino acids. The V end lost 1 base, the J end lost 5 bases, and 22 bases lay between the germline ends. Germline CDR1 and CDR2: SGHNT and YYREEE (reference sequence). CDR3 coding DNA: TGTGCCAGCAGCTTGAACCCCACAAGTCCTATTTCTGACGAGCAGTACTTC. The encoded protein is CASSLNPTSPISDEQYF.

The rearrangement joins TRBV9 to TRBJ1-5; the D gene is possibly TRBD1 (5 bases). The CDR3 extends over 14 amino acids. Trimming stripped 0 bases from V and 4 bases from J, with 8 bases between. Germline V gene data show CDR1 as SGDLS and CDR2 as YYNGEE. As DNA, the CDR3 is TGTGCCAGCAGCGTAGGTGGGGGTAATCAGCCCCAGCATTTT. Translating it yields CASSVGGGNQPQHF.

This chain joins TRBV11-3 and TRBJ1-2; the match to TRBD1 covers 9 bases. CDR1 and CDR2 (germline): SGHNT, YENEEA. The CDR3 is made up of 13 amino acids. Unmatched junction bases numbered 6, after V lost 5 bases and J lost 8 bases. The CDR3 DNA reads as TGTGCCAGCAGCCTACAGGGGGCGGAGGGCTACACCTTC. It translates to CASSLQGAEGYTF.

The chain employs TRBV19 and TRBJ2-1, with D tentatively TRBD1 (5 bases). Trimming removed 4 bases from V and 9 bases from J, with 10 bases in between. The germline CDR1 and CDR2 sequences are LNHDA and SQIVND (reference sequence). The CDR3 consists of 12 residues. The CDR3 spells CASSTQGSEQFF. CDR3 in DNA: TGTGCCAGTAGTACCCAGGGTAGTGAGCAGTTCTTC.

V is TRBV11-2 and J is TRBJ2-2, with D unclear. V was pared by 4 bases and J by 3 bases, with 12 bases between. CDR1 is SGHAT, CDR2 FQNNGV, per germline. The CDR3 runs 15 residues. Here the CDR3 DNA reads TGTGCCAGCAGCTCGATCGAGCATTACACCGGGGAGCTGTTTTTT. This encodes CASSSIEHYTGELFF. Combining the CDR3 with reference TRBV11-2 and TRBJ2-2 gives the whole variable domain EAGVAQSPRYKIIEKRQSVAFWCNPISGHATLYWYQQILGQGPKLLIQFQNNGVVDDSQLPKDRFSAERLKGVDSTLKIQPAKLEDSAVYLCASSSIEHYTGELFFGEGSRLTVL.

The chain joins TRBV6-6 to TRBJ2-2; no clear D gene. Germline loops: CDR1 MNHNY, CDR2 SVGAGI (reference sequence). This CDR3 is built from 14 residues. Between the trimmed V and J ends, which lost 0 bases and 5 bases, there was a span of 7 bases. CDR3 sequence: CASSYSTITGELFF. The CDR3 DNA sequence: TGTGCCAGCAGTTACTCGACAATTACCGGGGAGCTGTTTTTT.

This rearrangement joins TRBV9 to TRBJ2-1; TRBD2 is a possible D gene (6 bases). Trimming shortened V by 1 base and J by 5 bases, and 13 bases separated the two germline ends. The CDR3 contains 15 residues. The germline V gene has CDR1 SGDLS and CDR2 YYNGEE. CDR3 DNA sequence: TGTGCCAGCAGCGTAAGCGGGCAGAGTAACAATGAGCAGTTCTTC. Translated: CASSVSGQSNNEQFF.

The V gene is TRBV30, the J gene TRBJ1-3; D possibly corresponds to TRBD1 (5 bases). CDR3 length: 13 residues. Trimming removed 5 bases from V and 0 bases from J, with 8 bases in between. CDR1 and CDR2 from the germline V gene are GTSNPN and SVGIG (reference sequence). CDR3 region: CAWGAGSGNTIYF. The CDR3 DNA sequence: TGTGCCTGGGGGGCGGGCTCTGGAAACACCATATATTTT. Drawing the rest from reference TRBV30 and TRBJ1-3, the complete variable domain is SQTIHQWPATLVQPVGSPLSLECTVEGTSNPNLYWYRQAAGRGLQLLFYSVGIGQISSEVPQNLSASRPQDRQFILSSKKLLLSDSGFYLCAWGAGSGNTIYFGEGSWLTVV.